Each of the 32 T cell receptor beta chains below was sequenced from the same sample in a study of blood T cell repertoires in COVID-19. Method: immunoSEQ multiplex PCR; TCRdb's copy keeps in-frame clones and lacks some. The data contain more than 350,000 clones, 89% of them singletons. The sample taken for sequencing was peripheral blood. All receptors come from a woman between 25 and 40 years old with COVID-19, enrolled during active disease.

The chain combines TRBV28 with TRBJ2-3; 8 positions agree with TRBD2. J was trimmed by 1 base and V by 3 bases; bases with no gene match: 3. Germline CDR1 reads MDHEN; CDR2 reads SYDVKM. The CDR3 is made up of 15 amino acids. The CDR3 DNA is TGTGCCAGCAGTTTTAGCGGGGCGGGCACAGATACGCAGTATTTT. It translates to CASSFSGAGTDTQYF.

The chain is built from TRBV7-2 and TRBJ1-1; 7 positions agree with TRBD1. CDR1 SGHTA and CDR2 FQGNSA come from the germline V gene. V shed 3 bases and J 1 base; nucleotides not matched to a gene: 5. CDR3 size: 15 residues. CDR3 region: CASSFQGVENTEAFF. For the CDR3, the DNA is TGTGCCAGCAGCTTCCAGGGGGTTGAGAACACTGAAGCTTTCTTT.

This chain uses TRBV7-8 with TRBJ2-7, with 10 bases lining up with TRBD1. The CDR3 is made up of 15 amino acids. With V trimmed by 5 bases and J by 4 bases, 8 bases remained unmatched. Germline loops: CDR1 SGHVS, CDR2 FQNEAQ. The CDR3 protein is CASSLGGTGDYEQYF. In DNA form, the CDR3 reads TGTGCCAGCAGCCTTGGGGGGACAGGGGATTACGAGCAGTACTTC.

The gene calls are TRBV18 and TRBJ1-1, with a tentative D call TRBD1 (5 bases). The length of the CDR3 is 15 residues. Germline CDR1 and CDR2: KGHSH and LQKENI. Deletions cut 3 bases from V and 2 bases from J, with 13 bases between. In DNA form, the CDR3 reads TGTGCCAGCTCACCCTCTGGGCAGGGAAACACTGAAGCTTTCTTT. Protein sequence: CASSPSGQGNTEAFF. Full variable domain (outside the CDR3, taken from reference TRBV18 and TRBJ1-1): NAGVMQNPRHLVRRRGQEARLRCSPMKGHSHVYWYRQLPEEGLKFMVYLQKENIIDESGMPKERFSAEFPKEGPSILRIQQVVRGDSAAYFCASSPSGQGNTEAFFGQGTRLTVV.

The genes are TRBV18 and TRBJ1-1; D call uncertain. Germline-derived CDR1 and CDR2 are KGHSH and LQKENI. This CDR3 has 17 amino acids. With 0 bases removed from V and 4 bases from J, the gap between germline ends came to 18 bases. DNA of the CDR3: TGTGCCAGCTCACCACCGATTGAGGCAACGGGGAGCACTGAAGCTTTCTTT. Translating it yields CASSPPIEATGSTEAFF.

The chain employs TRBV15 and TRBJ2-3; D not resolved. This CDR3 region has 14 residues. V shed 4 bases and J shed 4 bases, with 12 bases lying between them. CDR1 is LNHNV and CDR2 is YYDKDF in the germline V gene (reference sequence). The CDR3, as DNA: TGTGCCACCAGCATAATACTTGGGCCAGATACGCAGTATTTT. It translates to CATSIILGPDTQYF.

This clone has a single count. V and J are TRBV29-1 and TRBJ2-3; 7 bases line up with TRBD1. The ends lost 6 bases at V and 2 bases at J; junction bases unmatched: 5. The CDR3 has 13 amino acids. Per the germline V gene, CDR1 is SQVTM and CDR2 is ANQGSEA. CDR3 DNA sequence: TGCAGCGTCAGGGGGAGACTCACAGATACGCAGTATTTT. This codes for CSVRGRLTDTQYF.

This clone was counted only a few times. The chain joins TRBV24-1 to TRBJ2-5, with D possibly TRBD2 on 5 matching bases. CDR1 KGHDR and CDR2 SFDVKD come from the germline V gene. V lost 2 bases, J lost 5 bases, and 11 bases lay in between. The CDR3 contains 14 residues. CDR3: CATSDWRTGETQYF. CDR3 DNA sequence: TGTGCCACCAGTGATTGGCGGACTGGGGAGACCCAGTACTTC.

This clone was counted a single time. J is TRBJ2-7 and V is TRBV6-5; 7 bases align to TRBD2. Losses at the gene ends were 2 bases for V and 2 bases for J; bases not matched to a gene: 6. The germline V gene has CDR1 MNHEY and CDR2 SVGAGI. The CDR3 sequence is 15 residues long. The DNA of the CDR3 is TGTGCCAGCAGTTACAAGGCGGGAGAAACCTACGAGCAGTACGTC. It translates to CASSYKAGETYEQYV.

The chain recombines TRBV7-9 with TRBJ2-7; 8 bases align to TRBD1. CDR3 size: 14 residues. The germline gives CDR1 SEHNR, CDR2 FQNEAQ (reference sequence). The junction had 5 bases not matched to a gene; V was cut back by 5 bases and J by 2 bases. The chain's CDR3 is CASSNHRGAYEQYF. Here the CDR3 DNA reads TGTGCCAGCAGCAATCACAGGGGGGCCTACGAGCAGTACTTC.

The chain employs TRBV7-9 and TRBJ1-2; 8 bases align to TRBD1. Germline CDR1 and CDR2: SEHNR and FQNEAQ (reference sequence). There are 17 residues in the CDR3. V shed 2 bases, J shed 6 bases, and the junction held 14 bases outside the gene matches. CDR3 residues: CASSLKGQEKTRDGYTF. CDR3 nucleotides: TGTGCCAGCAGCTTAAAGGGACAGGAAAAAACAAGGGATGGCTACACCTTC.

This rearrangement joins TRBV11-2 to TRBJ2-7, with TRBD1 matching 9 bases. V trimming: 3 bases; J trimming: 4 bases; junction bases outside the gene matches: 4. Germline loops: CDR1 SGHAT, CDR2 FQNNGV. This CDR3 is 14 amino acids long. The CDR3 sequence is CASSLTGTGYEQYF. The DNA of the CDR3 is TGTGCCAGCAGCTTGACCGGGACAGGGTACGAGCAGTACTTC.

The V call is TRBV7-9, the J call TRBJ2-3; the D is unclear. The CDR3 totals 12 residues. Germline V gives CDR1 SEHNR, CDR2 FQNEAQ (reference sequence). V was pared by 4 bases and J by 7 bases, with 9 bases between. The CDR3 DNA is TGTGCCAGCAGCTCCAGGCCACATACGCAGTATTTT. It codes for CASSSRPHTQYF.

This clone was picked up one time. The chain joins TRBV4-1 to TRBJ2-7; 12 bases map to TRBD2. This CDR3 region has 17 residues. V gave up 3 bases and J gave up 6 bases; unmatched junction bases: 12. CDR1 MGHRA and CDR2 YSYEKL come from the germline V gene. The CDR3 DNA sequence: TGCGCCAGCAGCCAGCTTGGAGGGAGACTAGCGGGAGTCGAGCAGTACTTC. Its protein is CASSQLGGRLAGVEQYF.

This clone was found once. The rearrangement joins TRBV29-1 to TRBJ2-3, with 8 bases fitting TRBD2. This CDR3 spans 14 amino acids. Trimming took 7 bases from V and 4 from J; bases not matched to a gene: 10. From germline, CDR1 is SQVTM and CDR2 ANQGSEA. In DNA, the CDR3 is TGCAGCGCCGCCACTAGCGGAGTGGCAGATACGCAGTATTTT. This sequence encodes CSAATSGVADTQYF.

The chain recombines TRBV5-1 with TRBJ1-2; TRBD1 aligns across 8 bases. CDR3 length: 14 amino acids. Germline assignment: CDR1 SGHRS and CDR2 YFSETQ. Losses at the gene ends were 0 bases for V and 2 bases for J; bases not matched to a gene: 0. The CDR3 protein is CASSLGDRNYGYTF. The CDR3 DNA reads TGCGCCAGCAGCTTGGGGGACAGGAACTATGGCTACACCTTC.

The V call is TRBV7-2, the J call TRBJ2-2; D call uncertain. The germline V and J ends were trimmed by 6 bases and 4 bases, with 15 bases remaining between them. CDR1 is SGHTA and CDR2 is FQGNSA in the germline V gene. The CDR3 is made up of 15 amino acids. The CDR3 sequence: CASSRGISSTGELFF. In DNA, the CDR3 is TGTGCCAGCAGTCGAGGCATTAGCAGCACCGGGGAGCTGTTTTTT.

The CDR3 sequence is CASSPAPDSNEAFF. In DNA, the CDR3 is TGTGCCAGCTCACCAGCACCCGACAGCAACGAAGCTTTCTTT. The genes are TRBV18 and TRBJ1-1; possibly TRBD1 for D (5 bases). This CDR3 has 14 amino acids. Germline V gene lookup returns CDR1 KGHSH and CDR2 LQKENI. The germline V and J ends were trimmed by 2 bases and 8 bases, with 15 bases remaining between them.

CDR3 bases: TGCAGCGTTGGAAATAGGGGGCACGGGGAGCTGTTTTTT. It encodes CSVGNRGHGELFF. The gene calls are TRBV29-1 and TRBJ2-2; 7 bases match TRBD1. Germline V gives CDR1 SQVTM, CDR2 ANQGSEA. CDR3 size: 13 residues. V trimming: 4 bases; J trimming: 7 bases; junction bases outside the gene matches: 6.

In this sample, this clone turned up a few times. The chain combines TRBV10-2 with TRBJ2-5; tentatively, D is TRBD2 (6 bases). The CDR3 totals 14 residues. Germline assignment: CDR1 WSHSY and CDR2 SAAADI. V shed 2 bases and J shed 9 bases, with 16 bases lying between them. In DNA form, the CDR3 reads TGCGCCAGCAGTGAGGTCCTAAGCGGAGGGGCCCAGTACTTC. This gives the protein CASSEVLSGGAQYF.

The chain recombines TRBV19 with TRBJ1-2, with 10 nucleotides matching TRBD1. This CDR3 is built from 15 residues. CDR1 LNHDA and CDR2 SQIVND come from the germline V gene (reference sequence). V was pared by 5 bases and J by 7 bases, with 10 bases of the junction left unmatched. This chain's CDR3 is CASSGDGTGVGGYTF. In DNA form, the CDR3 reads TGTGCCAGTAGTGGAGACGGGACAGGGGTGGGTGGCTACACCTTC.

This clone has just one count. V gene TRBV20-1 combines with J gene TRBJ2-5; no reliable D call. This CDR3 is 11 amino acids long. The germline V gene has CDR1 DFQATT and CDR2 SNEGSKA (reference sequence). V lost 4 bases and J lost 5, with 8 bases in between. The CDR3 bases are TGCAGTGCTACCTCCGGGGAGACCCAGTACTTC. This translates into CSATSGETQYF.

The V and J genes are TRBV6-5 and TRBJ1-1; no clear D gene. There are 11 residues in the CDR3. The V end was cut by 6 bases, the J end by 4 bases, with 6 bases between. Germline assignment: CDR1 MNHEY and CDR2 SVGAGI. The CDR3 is CASRRGTEAFF. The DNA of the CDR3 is TGTGCCAGCAGACGAGGCACTGAAGCTTTCTTT.

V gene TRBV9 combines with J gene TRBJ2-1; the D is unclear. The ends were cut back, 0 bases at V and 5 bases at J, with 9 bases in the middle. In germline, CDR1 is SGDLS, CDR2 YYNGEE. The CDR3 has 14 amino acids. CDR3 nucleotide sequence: TGTGCCAGCAGCGTAGCCACAACCAACAATGAGCAGTTCTTC. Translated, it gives CASSVATTNNEQFF.

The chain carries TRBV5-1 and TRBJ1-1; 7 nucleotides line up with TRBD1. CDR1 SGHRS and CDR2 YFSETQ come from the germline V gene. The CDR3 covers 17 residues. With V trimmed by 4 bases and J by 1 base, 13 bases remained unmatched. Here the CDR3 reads CASSALPGQTSNTEAFF. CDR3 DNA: TGCGCCAGCAGCGCCCTTCCGGGACAGACGTCGAACACTGAAGCTTTCTTT.

DNA of the CDR3: TGTGCCAGCAGCCCAGGGGACAGGGAGGAAAAACTGTTTTTT. Amino acids: CASSPGDREEKLFF. The chain is built from TRBV7-9 and TRBJ1-4; 9 positions agree with TRBD1. V lost 5 bases and J lost 8; bases outside the gene matches: 6. Germline V gene data show CDR1 as SEHNR and CDR2 as FQNEAQ (reference sequence). The CDR3 length is 14 residues.

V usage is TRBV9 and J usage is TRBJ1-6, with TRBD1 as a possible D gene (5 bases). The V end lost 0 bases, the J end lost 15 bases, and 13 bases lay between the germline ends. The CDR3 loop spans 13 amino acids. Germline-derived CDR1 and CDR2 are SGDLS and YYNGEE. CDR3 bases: TGTGCCAGCAGCGTAGGTGCAGGGTCGGTCCTCCACTTT. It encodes CASSVGAGSVLHF.

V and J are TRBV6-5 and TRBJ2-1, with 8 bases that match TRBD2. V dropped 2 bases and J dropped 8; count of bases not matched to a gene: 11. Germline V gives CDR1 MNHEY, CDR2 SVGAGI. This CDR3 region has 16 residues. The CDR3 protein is CASSYTGTRSNHEQFF. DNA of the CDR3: TGTGCCAGCAGTTACACCGGGACTAGATCGAACCATGAGCAGTTCTTC.

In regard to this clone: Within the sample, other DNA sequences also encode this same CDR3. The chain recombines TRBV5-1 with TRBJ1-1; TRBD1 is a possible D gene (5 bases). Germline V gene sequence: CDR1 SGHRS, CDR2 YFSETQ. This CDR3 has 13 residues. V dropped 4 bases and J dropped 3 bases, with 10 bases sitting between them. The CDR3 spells CASSGQGDTEAFF. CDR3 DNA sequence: TGCGCCAGCAGCGGGCAGGGCGACACTGAAGCTTTCTTT.

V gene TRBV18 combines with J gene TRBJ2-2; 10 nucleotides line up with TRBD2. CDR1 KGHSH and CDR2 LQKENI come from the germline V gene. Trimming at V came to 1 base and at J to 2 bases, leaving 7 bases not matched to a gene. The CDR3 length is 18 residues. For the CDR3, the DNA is TGTGCCAGCTCACCACGTTCGAGCGGGAGGGCTAACACCGGGGAGCTGTTTTTT. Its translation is CASSPRSSGRANTGELFF.

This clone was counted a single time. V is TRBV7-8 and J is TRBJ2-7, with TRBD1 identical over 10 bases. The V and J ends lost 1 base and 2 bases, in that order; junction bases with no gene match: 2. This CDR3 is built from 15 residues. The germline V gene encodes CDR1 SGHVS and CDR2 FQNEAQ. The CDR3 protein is CASSLVGQGPYEQYF. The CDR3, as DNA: TGTGCCAGCAGCTTAGTGGGACAGGGGCCCTACGAGCAGTACTTC.

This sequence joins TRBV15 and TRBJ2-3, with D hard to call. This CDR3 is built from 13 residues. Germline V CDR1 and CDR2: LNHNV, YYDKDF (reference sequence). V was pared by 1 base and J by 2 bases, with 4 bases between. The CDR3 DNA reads TGTGCCACCAGCAGAGGAGACACAGATACGCAGTATTTT. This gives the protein CATSRGDTDTQYF.